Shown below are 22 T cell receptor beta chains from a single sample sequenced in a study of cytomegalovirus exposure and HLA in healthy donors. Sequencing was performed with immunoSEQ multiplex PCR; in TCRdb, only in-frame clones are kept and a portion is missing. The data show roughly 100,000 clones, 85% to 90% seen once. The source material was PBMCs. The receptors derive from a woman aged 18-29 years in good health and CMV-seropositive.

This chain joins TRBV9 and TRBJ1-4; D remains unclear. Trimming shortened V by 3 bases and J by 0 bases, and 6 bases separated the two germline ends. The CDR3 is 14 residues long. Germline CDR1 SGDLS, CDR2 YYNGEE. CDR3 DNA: TGTGCCAGCAGCGAAACAGCAACTAATGAAAAACTGTTTTTT. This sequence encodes CASSETATNEKLFF.

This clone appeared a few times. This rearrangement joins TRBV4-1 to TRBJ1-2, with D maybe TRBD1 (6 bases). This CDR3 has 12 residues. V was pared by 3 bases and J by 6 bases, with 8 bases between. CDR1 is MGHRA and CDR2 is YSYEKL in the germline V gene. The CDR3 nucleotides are TGCGCCAGCAGCCACTCAGGGGATGGCTACACCTTC. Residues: CASSHSGDGYTF.

The CDR3 protein is CASSDPQGISGNTIYF. The CDR3 nucleotides are TGTGCCAGCAGCGACCCCCAGGGGATCTCTGGAAACACCATATATTTT. This chain uses TRBV7-9 with TRBJ1-3; D perhaps matches TRBD1 (6 bases). Per germline, CDR1 SEHNR and CDR2 FQNEAQ (reference sequence). Trimming pared 5 bases from V and 0 bases from J, leaving 14 bases between. CDR3 size: 16 residues.

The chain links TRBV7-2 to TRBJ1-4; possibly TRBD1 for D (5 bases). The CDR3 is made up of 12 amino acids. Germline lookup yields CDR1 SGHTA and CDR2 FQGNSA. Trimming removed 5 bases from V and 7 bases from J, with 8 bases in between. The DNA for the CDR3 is TGTGCCAGCAGCCCGGGGGGTGAAAAACTGTTTTTT. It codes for CASSPGGEKLFF.

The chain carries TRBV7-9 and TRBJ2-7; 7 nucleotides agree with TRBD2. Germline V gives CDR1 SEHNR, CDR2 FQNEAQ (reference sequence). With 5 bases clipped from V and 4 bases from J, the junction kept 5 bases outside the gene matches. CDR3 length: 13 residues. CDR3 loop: CASSQAGPYEQYF. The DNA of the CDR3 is TGTGCCAGCAGCCAAGCGGGGCCATACGAGCAGTACTTC.

As DNA, the CDR3 is TGCGCCAGCAGCTTGAGGACTAGCGGGGCGTTACACAATGAGCAGTTCTTC. It encodes CASSLRTSGALHNEQFF. The J gene is TRBJ2-1, the V gene TRBV5-1; 12 nucleotides agree with TRBD2. V gave up 1 base and J gave up 5 bases; unmatched junction bases: 7. In germline, CDR1 is SGHRS, CDR2 YFSETQ. This CDR3 comprises 17 residues.

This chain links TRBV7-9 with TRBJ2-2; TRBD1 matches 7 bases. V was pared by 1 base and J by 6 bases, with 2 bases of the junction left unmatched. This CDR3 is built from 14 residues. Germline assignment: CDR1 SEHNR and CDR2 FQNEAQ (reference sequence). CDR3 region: CASSLEGAAGELFF. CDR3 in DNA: TGTGCCAGCAGCTTAGAGGGGGCGGCCGGGGAGCTGTTTTTT.

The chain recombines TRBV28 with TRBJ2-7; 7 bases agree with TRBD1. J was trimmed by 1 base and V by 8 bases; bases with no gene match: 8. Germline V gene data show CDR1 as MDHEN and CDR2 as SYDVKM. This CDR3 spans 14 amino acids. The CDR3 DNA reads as TGTGCCAGCCACGGACAGGCAGGATCCTACGAGCAGTACTTC. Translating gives CASHGQAGSYEQYF.

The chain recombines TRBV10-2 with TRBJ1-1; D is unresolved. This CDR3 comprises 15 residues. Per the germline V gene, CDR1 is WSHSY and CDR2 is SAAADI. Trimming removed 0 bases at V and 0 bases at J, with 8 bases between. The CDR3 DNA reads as TGCGCCAGCAGTGAGTCGAGTCGAATGAACACTGAAGCTTTCTTT. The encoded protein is CASSESSRMNTEAFF.

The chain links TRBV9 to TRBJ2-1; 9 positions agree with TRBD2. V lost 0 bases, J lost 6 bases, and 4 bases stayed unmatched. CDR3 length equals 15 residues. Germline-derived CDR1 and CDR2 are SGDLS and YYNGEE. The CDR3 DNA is TGTGCCAGCAGCGTAGTAGCGGGGGTCCCCAATGAGCAGTTCTTC. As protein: CASSVVAGVPNEQFF.

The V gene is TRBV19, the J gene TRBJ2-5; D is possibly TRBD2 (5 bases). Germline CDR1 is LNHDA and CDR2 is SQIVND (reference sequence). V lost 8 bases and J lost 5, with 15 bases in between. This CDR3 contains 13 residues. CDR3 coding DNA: TGTGCCAGTTGCCCTGGGCCGGGGGAGACCCAGTACTTC. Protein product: CASCPGPGETQYF.

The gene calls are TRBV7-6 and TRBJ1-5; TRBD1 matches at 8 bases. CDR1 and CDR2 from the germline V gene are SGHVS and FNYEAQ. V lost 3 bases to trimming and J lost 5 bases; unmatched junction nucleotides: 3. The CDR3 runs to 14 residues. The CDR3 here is CASSFSGGDQPQHF. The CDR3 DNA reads TGTGCCAGCAGCTTTTCAGGGGGCGATCAGCCCCAGCATTTT.

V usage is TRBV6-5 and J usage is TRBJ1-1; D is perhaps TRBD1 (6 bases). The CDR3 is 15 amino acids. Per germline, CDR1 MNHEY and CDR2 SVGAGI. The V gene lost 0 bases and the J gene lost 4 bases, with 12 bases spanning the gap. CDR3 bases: TGTGCCAGCAGTTACTCGATGGGGGCGCGCACTGAAGCTTTCTTT. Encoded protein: CASSYSMGARTEAFF.

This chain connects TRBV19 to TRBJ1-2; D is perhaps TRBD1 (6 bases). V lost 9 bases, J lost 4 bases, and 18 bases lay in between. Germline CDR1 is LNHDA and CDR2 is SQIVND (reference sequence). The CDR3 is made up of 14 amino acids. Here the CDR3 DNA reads TGTGCCAGCCACAGGGACCCAACTACCTATGGCTACACCTTC. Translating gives CASHRDPTTYGYTF.

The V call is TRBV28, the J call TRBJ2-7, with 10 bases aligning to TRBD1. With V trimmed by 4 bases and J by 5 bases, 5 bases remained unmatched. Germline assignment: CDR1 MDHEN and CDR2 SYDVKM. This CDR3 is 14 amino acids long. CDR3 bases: TGTGCCAGCAGTTCGCCCGGGACAGGGGACGAGCAGTACTTC. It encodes CASSSPGTGDEQYF. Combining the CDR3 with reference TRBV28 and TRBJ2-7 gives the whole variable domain DVKVTQSSRYLVKRTGEKVFLECVQDMDHENMFWYRQDPGLGLRLIYFSYDVKMKEKGDIPEGYSVSREKKERFSLILESASTNQTSMYLCASSSPGTGDEQYFGPGTRLTVT.

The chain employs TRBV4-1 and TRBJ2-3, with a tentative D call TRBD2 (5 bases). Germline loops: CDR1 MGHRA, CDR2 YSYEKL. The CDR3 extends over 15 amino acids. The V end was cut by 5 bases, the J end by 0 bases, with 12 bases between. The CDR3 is CASSLASPSTDTQYF. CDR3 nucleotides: TGCGCCAGCAGCTTGGCTAGCCCGAGCACAGATACGCAGTATTTT.

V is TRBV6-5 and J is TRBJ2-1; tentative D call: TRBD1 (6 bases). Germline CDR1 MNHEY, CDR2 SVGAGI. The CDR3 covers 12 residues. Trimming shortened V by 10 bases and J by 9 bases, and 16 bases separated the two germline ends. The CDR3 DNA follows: TGTGCCACGAAAACAGGGTTAGGTGAGCAGTTCTTC. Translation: CATKTGLGEQFF.

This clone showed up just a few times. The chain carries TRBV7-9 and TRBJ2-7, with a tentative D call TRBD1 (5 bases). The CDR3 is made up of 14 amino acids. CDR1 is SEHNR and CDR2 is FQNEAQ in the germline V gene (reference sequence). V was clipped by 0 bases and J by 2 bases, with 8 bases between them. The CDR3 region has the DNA TGTGCCAGCAGCTTAGCAGGGGCCCCCTACGAGCAGTACTTC. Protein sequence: CASSLAGAPYEQYF.

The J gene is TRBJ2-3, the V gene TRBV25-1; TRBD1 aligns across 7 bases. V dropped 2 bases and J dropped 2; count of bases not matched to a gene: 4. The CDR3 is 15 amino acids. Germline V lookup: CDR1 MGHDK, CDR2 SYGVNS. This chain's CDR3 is CASSERDRNTDTQYF. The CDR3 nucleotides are TGTGCCAGCAGTGAACGGGACAGAAACACAGATACGCAGTATTTT.

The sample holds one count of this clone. The CDR3 loop is CASSLAPGQGGETQYF. Here the CDR3 DNA reads TGCGCCAGCAGCTTGGCCCCCGGGCAGGGAGGAGAGACCCAGTACTTC. This sequence joins TRBV5-1 and TRBJ2-5; a possible D gene is TRBD2 (6 bases). V lost 0 bases to trimming and J lost 4 bases, with 16 bases between them. Per germline, CDR1 SGHRS and CDR2 YFSETQ. CDR3 size: 16 residues.

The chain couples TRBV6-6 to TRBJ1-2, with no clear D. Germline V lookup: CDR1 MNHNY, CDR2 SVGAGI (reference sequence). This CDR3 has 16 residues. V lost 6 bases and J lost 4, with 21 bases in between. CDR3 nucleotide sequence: TGTGCCAGCAGGAACCTGGGCGCCTCGGCCACCTATGGCTACACCTTC. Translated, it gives CASRNLGASATYGYTF.

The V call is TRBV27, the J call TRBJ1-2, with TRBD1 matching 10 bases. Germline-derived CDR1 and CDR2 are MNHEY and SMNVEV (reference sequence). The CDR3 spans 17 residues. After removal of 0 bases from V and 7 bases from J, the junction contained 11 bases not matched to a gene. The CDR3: CASSLSVTGTGAGGYTF. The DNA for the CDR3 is TGTGCCAGCAGTTTATCGGTCACCGGGACAGGGGCTGGTGGCTACACCTTC.